These 15 T cell receptor beta chains were sequenced from one sample in a study of T cell changes during pregnancy in multiple sclerosis. Some clones are missing from TCRdb's copy, which holds only in-frame ones; the method was immunoSEQ multiplex PCR. The profile covers almost 55,000 clones, with about 88% appearing a single time and just over 3% taken by the ten largest. The starting material was CD8+ T cells from peripheral blood mononuclear cells, obtained before pregnancy. These receptors were taken from a female donor with multiple sclerosis, enrolled in a pregnancy study.

The chain couples TRBV6-5 to TRBJ1-1; a possible D gene is TRBD1 (6 bases). Germline CDR1 is MNHEY and CDR2 is SVGAGI. This CDR3 region has 14 residues. V lost 7 bases and J 5 bases, leaving 17 bases between the germline ends. This CDR3 reads CASTRDGGPTEAFF. The CDR3 DNA follows: TGTGCCAGCACTAGAGATGGGGGCCCAACTGAAGCTTTCTTT.

This chain uses TRBV6-5 with TRBJ1-1; D perhaps matches TRBD1 (5 bases). The CDR3 has 13 residues. V was pared by 6 bases and J by 4 bases, with 12 bases between. Germline V gene lookup returns CDR1 MNHEY and CDR2 SVGAGI. The CDR3 DNA follows: TGTGCCAGCAGCTACCGGGGGTCCACTGAAGCTTTCTTT. This codes for CASSYRGSTEAFF.

V gene TRBV28 combines with J gene TRBJ2-3; 9 bases fit TRBD2. Per the germline V gene, CDR1 is MDHEN and CDR2 is SYDVKM. Trimming removed 2 bases from V and 4 bases from J; junction bases left unmatched: 7. The CDR3 length is 16 residues. CDR3 amino acids: CASSLTRLADSDTQYF. CDR3 DNA sequence: TGTGCCAGCAGTTTAACACGACTAGCGGATTCAGATACGCAGTATTTT.

J is TRBJ2-7 and V is TRBV5-4, with 7 bases lining up with TRBD2. Germline CDR1 SGHNT, CDR2 YYREEE (reference sequence). V shed 2 bases, J shed 0 bases, and the junction held 8 bases outside the gene matches. This CDR3 has 16 residues. CDR3 DNA: TGTGCCAGCAGCTTCAGGGAGGGGTTAAGCTCCTACGAGCAGTACTTC. It specifies CASSFREGLSSYEQYF.

The rearrangement links TRBV4-1 to TRBJ2-7; possible D gene TRBD2, 6 bases. The V end was cut by 3 bases, the J end by 5 bases, with 17 bases between. The germline gives CDR1 MGHRA, CDR2 YSYEKL. The CDR3 runs to 15 residues. The CDR3 region is CASSQDIGTSNEQYF. The CDR3 DNA follows: TGCGCCAGCAGCCAGGACATCGGGACTTCGAACGAGCAGTACTTC.

This clone appeared once. CDR3 in amino acids: CASDSTVSDEQFF. CDR3 DNA: TGTGCCAGCGACTCGACTGTTAGTGATGAGCAGTTCTTC. The chain employs TRBV11-2 and TRBJ2-1; D is ambiguous. The germline gives CDR1 SGHAT, CDR2 FQNNGV. The CDR3 is 13 amino acids. V was trimmed by 8 bases and J by 8 bases, leaving 16 bases between them.

V is TRBV5-6 and J is TRBJ1-2; D unresolved. V lost 4 bases, J lost 0 bases, and 4 bases lay in between. Per the germline V gene, CDR1 is SGHDT and CDR2 is YYEEEE. The CDR3 runs to 12 residues. CDR3 DNA: TGTGCCAGCAGCGAGTCTAACTATGGCTACACCTTC. This encodes CASSESNYGYTF.

V usage is TRBV2 and J usage is TRBJ2-3; 8 bases are shared with TRBD2. Germline assignment: CDR1 SNHLY and CDR2 FYNNEI. The CDR3 is 16 residues long. V gave up 5 bases and J gave up 3 bases; unmatched junction bases: 10. The CDR3 is CASSHPSRGATDTQYF. DNA for the CDR3: TGTGCCAGCAGTCACCCTTCGCGGGGGGCGACAGATACGCAGTATTTT.

This sequence joins TRBV11-2 and TRBJ1-6; D not resolved. Germline V CDR1 and CDR2: SGHAT, FQNNGV. Between the trimmed V and J ends, which lost 5 bases and 10 bases, there was a span of 15 bases. The CDR3 is made up of 14 amino acids. The CDR3, as DNA: TGTGCCAGCAGCCCGAGACGAGGAGAATCACCCCTCCACTTT. This gives the protein CASSPRRGESPLHF. Combining the CDR3 with reference TRBV11-2 and TRBJ1-6 gives the whole variable domain EAGVAQSPRYKIIEKRQSVAFWCNPISGHATLYWYQQILGQGPKLLIQFQNNGVVDDSQLPKDRFSAERLKGVDSTLKIQPAKLEDSAVYLCASSPRRGESPLHFGNGTRLTVT.

The rearrangement links TRBV7-2 to TRBJ2-3; 7 nucleotides line up with TRBD2. After removal of 3 bases from V and 4 bases from J, the junction contained 4 bases not matched to a gene. This CDR3 has 14 amino acids. Per germline, CDR1 SGHTA and CDR2 FQGNSA. Here the CDR3 reads CASSFGGSPDTQYF. The CDR3 bases are TGTGCCAGCAGCTTCGGGGGGAGCCCAGATACGCAGTATTTT.

The V gene is TRBV28, the J gene TRBJ2-3; a possible D gene is TRBD1 (6 bases). Germline V gene sequence: CDR1 MDHEN, CDR2 SYDVKM. V was cut by 8 bases and J by 4 bases, with 16 bases left in between. The length of the CDR3 is 14 residues. The CDR3 reads CASWDTRISDTQYF. The CDR3 DNA sequence: TGTGCCAGCTGGGACACCAGAATCTCAGATACGCAGTATTTT.

The chain employs TRBV4-3 and TRBJ1-1; D is unclear. V was trimmed by 0 bases and J by 0 bases, leaving 8 bases between them. Germline lookup yields CDR1 LGHNA and CDR2 YSLEER. The CDR3 runs to 15 residues. The CDR3 DNA sequence: TGCGCCAGCAGCCAAGATGGCGGGGTGAACACTGAAGCTTTCTTT. Protein product: CASSQDGGVNTEAFF.

The V call is TRBV4-1, the J call TRBJ1-4; tentative D call: TRBD1 (6 bases). The CDR3 totals 14 residues. The V end was cut by 2 bases, the J end by 8 bases, with 12 bases between. Germline CDR1 reads MGHRA; CDR2 reads YSYEKL. The CDR3, as DNA: TGCGCCAGCAGCCAACTCCCAGGGGAGGAAAAACTGTTTTTT. Translating it yields CASSQLPGEEKLFF.

The J gene is TRBJ2-7, the V gene TRBV13; 9 positions match TRBD1. The germline V gene encodes CDR1 PRHDT and CDR2 FYEKMQ (reference sequence). The CDR3 is 16 residues long. J was trimmed by 2 bases and V by 8 bases; bases with no gene match: 13. CDR3: CASAITGTGNPYEQYF. CDR3 DNA sequence: TGTGCCAGCGCCATCACCGGGACAGGGAACCCCTACGAGCAGTACTTC.

The count of this clone is one. The chain recombines TRBV7-2 with TRBJ2-3; D ambiguous. Trimming stripped 3 bases from V and 1 base from J, with 20 bases between. CDR1 and CDR2 (germline): SGHTA, FQGNSA. The CDR3 contains 18 residues. The CDR3 region has the DNA TGTGCCAGCAGCTTCTATCTAGAGTCCCGTCTGGGCACAGATACGCAGTATTTT. This sequence encodes CASSFYLESRLGTDTQYF.